This T cell receptor (beta chain) stems from a study of cytomegalovirus exposure and HLA in healthy donors (dated by TCRdb to about 2017). Regarding the study in general: According to an earlier analysis of 587 of the donors, 150 million to 200 million T cells yielded 120 million or so unique TCR beta sequences and 276 Gb of sequence data. HLA typing covered class I and class II loci at four-digit resolution. Because of strong linkage in the cohort, 5 or 6 DR-DQ haplotypes were treated as single units for association and clustering. On average, roughly 240,000 unique TCR beta nucleotide sequences were sequenced per donor among 398 genotyped donors of the cohort, with roughly a sixth of those sequences being non-productive. High-throughput TCR immunosequencing, statistical association of individual TCRs with disease status, and machine learning were combined to predict cytomegalovirus infection status. A separate validation cohort of roughly 110 different subjects was used in addition to the roughly 670-subject first cohort. Typing coverage differed by locus: A, B, C, DRB1 and DQB1 were typed in about 629-630 donors, DQA1 in 500 to 550, DPA1 in 600 to 610, and DPB1 in 400 to 480. About 300 gigabases of sequencing data and 70 million to 85 million unique TCR sequences were included in an early release covering about 700 HLA-typed donors. In a later analysis, previously published TCR beta repertoires from 550 to 700 donors were re-analyzed and high-resolution HLA genotyping was added so that TCR occurrence patterns could be studied. In an earlier analysis of about 590 of the donors, high-throughput TCR beta sequencing was used to judge whether each TCR beta V gene segment behaved as functional or pseudogenic. Genome-wide SNP genotypes for about 55% of the roughly 670 donors were used in a later genetic analysis, which treated that subset as a discovery cohort. In the later analysis, no new phenotypic data were used to find candidate immune exposures; instead, reliance was placed on TCR beta sequences and their occurrence across donors. Every repertoire in the discovery cohort had been generated on one and the same sequencing platform. The genetic ancestry cluster associated with self-reported Caucasian donors included about four fifths of the 398 genotyped donors. The study used immunosequencing to profile the T cell repertoires of under 700 subjects and linked those repertoires to cytomegalovirus serostatus. Donor age, sex, ethnicity and CMV serostatus were compiled alongside the repertoire data. The study aimed to test whether signatures of past pathogen exposure could be identified by cataloging public T cell receptors.

V loses 0 bases, J loses 6 bases, and the germline ends lie 12 bases apart. There are 15 amino acids in the CDR3, from cysteine to phenylalanine inclusive. CDR3 DNA is the only sequence kept; it has 45 bases, read in frame from the first base. The germline V gene (reference sequence) gives CDR1 as LNHNV and CDR2 as YYDKDF. The cohort consisted of 650 to 850 healthy bone marrow donors. All cohort members were sampled while nominally healthy, although unrecorded immune exposures were likely present. The donor tested CMV seronegative and was one of the 352 seronegative cohort members. A peripheral blood sample was collected from each donor, and TCR beta sequencing was performed on peripheral blood mononuclear cells. Genomic DNA was extracted from the blood cell samples with the Qiagen DNeasy Blood Extraction Kit. What the work shows at the level of the full study, not this receptor alone: A later analysis found that most CMV-associated TCR beta chains appeared HLA-restricted, with HLA associations seemingly driven largely by CMV exposure. Compared with equally common non-associated chains, HLA-associated TCR beta chains in a later analysis were more clonally expanded and had lower generation probabilities. In vitro tests confirmed that a few of the cytomegalovirus-associated TCR beta chains recognize cytomegalovirus antigens. The only immune exposure information available for the cohort was CMV serostatus. In an earlier analysis of 587 of the donors, most TCR beta V segments appeared in productive rearrangements about 87% or about 30% of the time, broadly matching IMGT annotations. A later genetic analysis associated a missense DCLRE1C variant with V-gene and J-gene trimming of TCR beta chains, and an independent cohort replicated the association. In this cohort, only TCR beta chains were sequenced, and detectable features were limited by the absence of alpha or paired-chain data. A total of 150 to 200 TCR beta chains were listed by the study as associated with cytomegalovirus. A group of highly shared sequence variants was considered likely to be a technical artifact of the sequencing pipeline. Because HLA typing was unavailable for some donors at each locus, only the typed subset was used in association tests. When HLA alleles, especially DR and DQ, strongly co-occurred, TCR associations were difficult to assign to individual alleles. Some 16 rarely observed V segments, including chromosome 9 orphons, were excluded from the earlier analysis of about 600 of the donors because counts were too low. A later analysis found that TCR association rates varied across HLA loci, with DRB1 alleles showing the most associated TCRs and HLA-C alleles the fewest. Sequencing depth was assumed to be roughly uniform across donors in the presence/absence analyses, though that assumption may not hold. Linkage disequilibrium might explain the correlated functional status among segregating V segments, but an unknown experimental factor could not be excluded. A further reported finding was that TCR beta sequences accurately predicted the HLA-A and HLA-B alleles for most subjects in the first cohort. Several of the top co-occurrence clusters appeared to be linked to parvovirus B19, influenza, CMV and Epstein-Barr virus, according to a later analysis. According to a later genetic analysis, donors in an Asian-associated ancestry cluster had fewer N-insertions in productive TCRs than the approximately 700-donor mean. The classifier was reported to diagnose cytomegalovirus status with high specificity and sensitivity in both the original cohort and the validation cohort. At a false discovery rate of 0.05, a later analysis linked some 17,000 TCR beta sequences to specific HLA alleles. While some public TCRs were present in many individuals, most TCR sequences turned up only very rarely across donors. Some IMGT-functional V segments, including TRBV6-2 and TRBV6-3, could not be told apart with the 87-base-pair reads, so those segments were excluded. It was suggested by the authors that the approach could potentially be generalized to other disease states and immunological phenotypes.

To note about this clone: The antigen it recognizes is unknown.

Library generation was performed with the immunoSEQ multiplex PCR assay. For the multiplex PCR, a mixture combining 60 forward primers for TCR Vbeta segments and 13 reverse primers for TCR Jbeta segments was used. The CDR3 region of rearranged TCR beta genes was amplified from genomic DNA with a multiplex PCR assay. On the Illumina HiSeq System, the amplified TCR beta libraries were sequenced as 87-base-pair reads. Turning to the authors' computational methods: A later analysis counted about 76 million unique TCR beta chains across the 700 or so repertoires, and roughly 11 million of these chains were shared by at least two donors. Raw reads were error-corrected and collapsed into unique sequences by a nearest-neighbor algorithm in which closely related sequences were merged to remove PCR and sequencing errors. CDR3 sequences were aligned to IMGT reference sequences to assign V, D and J gene segments. For a sequence to be retained, a match of at least six nucleotides to both a V gene segment and a J gene segment was required. A rearrangement was called productive if the CDR3 had no stop codons and remained in frame with V and J, and every other rearrangement was called non-productive. Following IMGT convention, CDR3 was defined as the stretch from the second conserved V-encoded cysteine to the conserved J-encoded phenylalanine. The earlier analysis of a few hundred of the donors excluded any sequence lacking an unambiguous match to a single V gene segment. An earlier analysis of 450 to 650 of the donors called V segments functional above 56.7% productive rearrangements and segregating when the between-donor standard deviation exceeded 5%. A statistical classification framework was built for diagnosing cytomegalovirus status from the catalog of TCR beta chain sequences. V and J gene assignment, in a later analysis, came from comparing TCR nucleotide sequences with IMGT/GENE-DB human TR gene sequences. The TCRdist pipeline was used in a later analysis to assign CDR3 sequences and most-parsimonious VDJ recombination scenarios. A later analysis defined each TCR beta chain by its CDR3 amino acid sequence plus V-gene family, and excluded reads lacking a unique V-gene family. As a way to deal with suspected cross-contamination and a sequencing artifact, a later analysis dropped 450 to 600 nucleotide sequences that were highly shared and had low generation probability. In a later analysis, a clonal expansion index for each public chain was calculated from normalized within-repertoire ranks of inferred template counts. In a later analysis, generation probabilities were computed using a VDJ recombination model fitted to out-of-frame rearrangements, and the results were checked against IGoR. Hypergeometric tests were used in a later analysis to score TCR-TCR, TCR-HLA and TCR-CMV co-occurrence, with a repertoire-size bias correction applied to the TCR pairs. A later analysis estimated false discovery rates by permuting HLA or CMV assignments 20 times. In a later analysis, co-occurring TCRs were grouped using DBSCAN, with TCRdist sequence similarity added in when clustering inside HLA-allele-positive subsets. Repertoires with fewer than 30,000 or more than 120,000 public chains, plus five repertoires with anomalous nucleotide sharing, were excluded from co-occurrence clustering. In its TCRdb copy, this immuneACCESS table keeps in-frame sequences only and misses some clones. Where compared with another copy, unresolved V genes explain less than half of these, and the others have no known cause. V, J and clone size were drawn from that table, and D and trimming were deduced from the DNA. The table held for this sample gives more than 100,000 clones. The ten largest clones capture more than 3% of the sample.

The chain uses TRBV15 and TRBJ1-5; perhaps TRBD1 is the D gene, with 6 bases matching. This receptor was taken from a man between 18 and 29 years old in good health and CMV-seronegative. The sample consisted of PBMCs. In nucleotides, the sequence is TGTGCCACCAGCAGAGACACAGGGATGACTCAGCCCCAGCATTTT. Its protein product is CATSRDTGMTQPQHF.